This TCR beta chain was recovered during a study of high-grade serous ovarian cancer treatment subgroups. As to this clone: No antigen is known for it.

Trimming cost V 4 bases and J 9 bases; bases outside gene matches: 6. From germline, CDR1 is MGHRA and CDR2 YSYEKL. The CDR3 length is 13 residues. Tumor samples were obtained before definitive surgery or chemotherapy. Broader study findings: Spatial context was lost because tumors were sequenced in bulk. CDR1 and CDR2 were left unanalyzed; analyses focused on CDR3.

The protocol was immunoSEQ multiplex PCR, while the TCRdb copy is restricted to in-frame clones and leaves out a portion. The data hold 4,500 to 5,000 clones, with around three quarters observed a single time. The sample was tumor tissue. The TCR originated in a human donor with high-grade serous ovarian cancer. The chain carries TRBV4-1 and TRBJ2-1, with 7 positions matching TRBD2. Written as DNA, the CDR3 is TGCGCCAGCAGCCGCGTCACGGGGGGTGAGCAGTTCTTC. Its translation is CASSRVTGGEQFF.